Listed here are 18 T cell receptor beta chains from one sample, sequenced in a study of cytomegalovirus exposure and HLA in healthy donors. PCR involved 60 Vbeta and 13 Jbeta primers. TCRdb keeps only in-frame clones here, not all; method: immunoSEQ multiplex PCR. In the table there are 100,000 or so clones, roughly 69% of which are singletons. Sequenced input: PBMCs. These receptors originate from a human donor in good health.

This CDR3 is CASSPQGESTEAFF. As DNA, the CDR3 is TGTGCCAGCAGCCCACAGGGGGAGAGCACTGAAGCTTTCTTT. This sequence joins TRBV5-6 and TRBJ1-1; 8 bases agree with TRBD1. From germline, CDR1 is SGHDT and CDR2 YYEEEE. V shed 4 bases and J 4 bases; nucleotides not matched to a gene: 6. This CDR3 region has 14 residues.

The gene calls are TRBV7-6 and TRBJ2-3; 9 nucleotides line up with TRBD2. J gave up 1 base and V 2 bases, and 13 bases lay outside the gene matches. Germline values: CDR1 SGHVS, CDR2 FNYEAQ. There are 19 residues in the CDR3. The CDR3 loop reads CASSLHVGSGGWGTDTQYF. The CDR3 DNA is TGTGCCAGCAGCTTACATGTTGGTAGCGGGGGCTGGGGCACAGATACGCAGTATTTT.

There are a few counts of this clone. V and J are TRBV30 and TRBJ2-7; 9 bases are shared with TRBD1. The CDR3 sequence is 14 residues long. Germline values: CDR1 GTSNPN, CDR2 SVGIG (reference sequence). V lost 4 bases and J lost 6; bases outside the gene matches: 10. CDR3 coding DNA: TGTGCCTGGACCCACCTGGTGACAGGGGGCGAGCAGTACTTC. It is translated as CAWTHLVTGGEQYF. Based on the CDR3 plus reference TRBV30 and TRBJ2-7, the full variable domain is SQTIHQWPATLVQPVGSPLSLECTVEGTSNPNLYWYRQAAGRGLQLLFYSVGIGQISSEVPQNLSASRPQDRQFILSSKKLLLSDSGFYLCAWTHLVTGGEQYFGPGTRLTVT.

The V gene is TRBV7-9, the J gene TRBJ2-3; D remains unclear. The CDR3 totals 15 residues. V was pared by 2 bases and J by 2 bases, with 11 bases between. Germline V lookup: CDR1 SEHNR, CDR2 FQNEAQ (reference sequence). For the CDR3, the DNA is TGTGCCAGCAGCTTATCACTACCCGACACAGATACGCAGTATTTT. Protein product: CASSLSLPDTDTQYF.

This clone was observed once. The CDR3, as DNA: TGTGCCATCAGTGAGACGGGACAGGGGGGCGATGAGCAGTTCTTC. It codes for CAISETGQGGDEQFF. This chain joins TRBV10-3 and TRBJ2-1; 11 bases fit TRBD1. From germline, CDR1 is ENHRY and CDR2 SYGVKD. The CDR3 has 15 amino acids. J was trimmed by 8 bases and V by 2 bases; bases with no gene match: 5.

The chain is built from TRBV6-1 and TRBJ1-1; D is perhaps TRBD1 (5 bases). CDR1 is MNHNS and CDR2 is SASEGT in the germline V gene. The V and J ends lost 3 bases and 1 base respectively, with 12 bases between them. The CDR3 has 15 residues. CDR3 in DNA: TGTGCCAGCAGTGACCTCAGAACAGGGAACACTGAAGCTTTCTTT. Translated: CASSDLRTGNTEAFF.

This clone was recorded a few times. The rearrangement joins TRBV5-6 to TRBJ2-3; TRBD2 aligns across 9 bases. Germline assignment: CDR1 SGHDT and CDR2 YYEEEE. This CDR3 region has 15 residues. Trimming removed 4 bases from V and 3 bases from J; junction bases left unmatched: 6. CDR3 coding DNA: TGTGCCAGCAGCACCTTAGCGGGAGCAACAGATACGCAGTATTTT. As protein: CASSTLAGATDTQYF. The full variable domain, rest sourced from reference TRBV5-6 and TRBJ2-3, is DAGVTQSPTHLIKTRGQQVTLRCSPKSGHDTVSWYQQALGQGPQFIFQYYEEEERQRGNFPDRFSGHQFPNYSSELNVNALLLGDSALYLCASSTLAGATDTQYFGPGTRLTVL.

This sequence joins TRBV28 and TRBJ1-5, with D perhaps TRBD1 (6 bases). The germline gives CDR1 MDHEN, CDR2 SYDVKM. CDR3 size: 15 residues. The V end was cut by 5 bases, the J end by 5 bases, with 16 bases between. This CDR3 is CASSLRTASHQPQHF. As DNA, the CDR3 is TGTGCCAGCAGTCTCAGGACAGCCTCTCATCAGCCCCAGCATTTT.

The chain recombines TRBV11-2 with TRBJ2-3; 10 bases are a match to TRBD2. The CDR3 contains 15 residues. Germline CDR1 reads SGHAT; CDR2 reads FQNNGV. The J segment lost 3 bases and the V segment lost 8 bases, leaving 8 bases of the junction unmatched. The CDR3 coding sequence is TGTGCCAGCTGTACTAGCGGGGCTATAACAGATACGCAGTATTTT. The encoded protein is CASCTSGAITDTQYF.

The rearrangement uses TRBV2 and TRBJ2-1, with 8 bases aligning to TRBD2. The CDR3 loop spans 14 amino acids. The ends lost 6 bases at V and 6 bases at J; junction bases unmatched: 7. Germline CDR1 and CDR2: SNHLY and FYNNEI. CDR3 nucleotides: TGTGCCAGCAGCCGGGAGGGCCCCCGCAATGAGCAGTTCTTC. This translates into CASSREGPRNEQFF.

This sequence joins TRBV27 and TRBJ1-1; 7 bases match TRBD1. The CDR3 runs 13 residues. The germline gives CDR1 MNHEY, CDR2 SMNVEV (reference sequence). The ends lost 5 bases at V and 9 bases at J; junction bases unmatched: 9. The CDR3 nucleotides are TGTGCCAGCAGTCCCAAGGGGGCTAGGAAAGCTTTCTTT. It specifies CASSPKGARKAFF.

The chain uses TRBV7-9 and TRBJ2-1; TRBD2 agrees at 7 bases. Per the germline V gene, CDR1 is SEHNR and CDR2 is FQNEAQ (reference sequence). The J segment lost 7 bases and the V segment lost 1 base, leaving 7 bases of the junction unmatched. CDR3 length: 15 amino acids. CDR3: CASSLVRRERNEQFF. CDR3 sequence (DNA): TGTGCCAGCAGCTTAGTCCGGCGGGAGAGGAATGAGCAGTTCTTC.

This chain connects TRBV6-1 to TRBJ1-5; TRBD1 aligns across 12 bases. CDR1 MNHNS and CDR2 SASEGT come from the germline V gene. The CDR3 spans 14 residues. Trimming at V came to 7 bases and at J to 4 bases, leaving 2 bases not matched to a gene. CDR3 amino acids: CASKGQGANQPQHF. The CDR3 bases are TGTGCCAGCAAGGGACAGGGGGCGAATCAGCCCCAGCATTTT.

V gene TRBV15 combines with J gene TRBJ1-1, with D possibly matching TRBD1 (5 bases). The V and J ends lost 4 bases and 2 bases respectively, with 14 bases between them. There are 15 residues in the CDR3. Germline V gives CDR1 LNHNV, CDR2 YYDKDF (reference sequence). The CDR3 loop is CATSTGWGGNTEAFF. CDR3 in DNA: TGTGCCACCAGCACGGGCTGGGGGGGAAACACTGAAGCTTTCTTT. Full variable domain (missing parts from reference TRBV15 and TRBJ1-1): DAMVIQNPRYQVTQFGKPVTLSCSQTLNHNVMYWYQQKSSQAPKLLFHYYDKDFNNEADTPDNFQSRRPNTSFCFLDIRSPGLGDTAMYLCATSTGWGGNTEAFFGQGTRLTVV.

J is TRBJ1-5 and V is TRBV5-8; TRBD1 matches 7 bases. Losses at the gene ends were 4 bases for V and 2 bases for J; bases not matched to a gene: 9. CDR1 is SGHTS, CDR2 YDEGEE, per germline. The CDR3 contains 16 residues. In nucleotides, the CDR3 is TGTGCCAGCAGCAACAACAGGGGCCCCCGCAATCAGCCCCAGCATTTT. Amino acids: CASSNNRGPRNQPQHF.

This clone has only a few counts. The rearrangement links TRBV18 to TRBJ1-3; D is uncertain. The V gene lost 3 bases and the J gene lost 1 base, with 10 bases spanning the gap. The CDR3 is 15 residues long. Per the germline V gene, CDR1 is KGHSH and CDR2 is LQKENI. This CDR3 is CASSPRTKSGNTIYF. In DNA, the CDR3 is TGTGCCAGCTCACCCCGAACAAAGTCTGGAAACACCATATATTTT.

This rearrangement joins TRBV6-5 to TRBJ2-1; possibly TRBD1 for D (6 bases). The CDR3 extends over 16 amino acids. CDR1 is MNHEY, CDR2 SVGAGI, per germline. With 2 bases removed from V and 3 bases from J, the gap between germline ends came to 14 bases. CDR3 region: CASSYLGRGRYNEQFF. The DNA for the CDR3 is TGTGCCAGCAGTTACCTTGGCAGGGGACGCTACAATGAGCAGTTCTTC.

The CDR3 sequence is CASAESLRDTQYF. CDR3 nucleotide sequence: TGCGCCAGCGCGGAGTCGCTTAGAGATACGCAGTATTTT. The chain joins TRBV4-1 to TRBJ2-3, with unresolved D. The CDR3 runs to 13 residues. Per the germline V gene, CDR1 is MGHRA and CDR2 is YSYEKL. Deletions cut 8 bases from V and 5 bases from J, with 14 bases between.